The sequence of this TCR beta chain was determined in a study of shared clonotypes between healthy human individuals. The DNA input per sorted-subset replicate PCR was 200 ng, corresponding to tens of thousands of T cell genomes. Original handling: For the immunoSEQ data, sequences were junction-only without quality scores, so filtering differed. The method was immunoSEQ multiplex PCR; TCRdb's version includes in-frame clones alone and lacks a portion of them. The DNA was the basis for D and trimming; V, J and clone size are from that table. The table includes about 680,000 clones, about 91% detected once. Trimming at V came to 2 bases and at J to 2 bases, leaving 6 bases not matched to a gene. CDR1 and CDR2 (germline): MNHEY, SMNVEV (reference sequence). The CDR3 consists of 15 residues. Findings and limits, study-wide: Clonotype sharing among donors was thought likely to change with sequencing depth. Donors were few, which limited the genetic and exposure-history diversity represented.

This clone is a singleton in its sample. The antigen remains unidentified. The naive CD8 population came from CD45RO-negative cells selected for CCR7, without terminally differentiated effector memory CD45RA+ cells. The rearrangement links TRBV27 to TRBJ2-7; the match to TRBD2 covers 7 bases. The sequence came from a man aged 25 to 40 in good health. Sample: naive CD8+ T cells sorted from blood. CDR3 loop: CASSLASSGTYEQYF. The CDR3 DNA is TGTGCCAGCAGTTTAGCGTCTAGCGGTACCTACGAGCAGTACTTC.